The 17 T cell receptor beta chains below come from one sample, sequenced in a study of cytomegalovirus exposure and HLA in healthy donors. The protocol was immunoSEQ multiplex PCR, while the TCRdb copy is restricted to in-frame clones and leaves out a portion. The table records fewer than 200,000 clones, roughly 89% of them present only once. Sequencing was carried out using PBMCs. These receptor sequences come from a woman in her twenties or thirties in good health and CMV-seronegative.

The chain uses TRBV27 and TRBJ1-1; 8 nucleotides align to TRBD1. This CDR3 contains 16 residues. Trimming at V came to 0 bases and at J to 0 bases, leaving 3 bases not matched to a gene. CDR1 and CDR2 (germline): MNHEY, SMNVEV (reference sequence). The CDR3 DNA reads as TGTGCCAGCAGTTTATCGGGACAGGCAATGAACACTGAAGCTTTCTTT. This encodes CASSLSGQAMNTEAFF.

This chain links TRBV18 with TRBJ2-7; 7 bases map to TRBD1. CDR3 length equals 15 residues. CDR1 and CDR2 (germline): KGHSH, LQKENI. With V trimmed by 1 base and J by 2 bases, 5 bases remained unmatched. The chain's CDR3 is CASSPQRQGTYEQYF. The CDR3 region has the DNA TGTGCCAGCTCACCACAGAGACAGGGAACCTACGAGCAGTACTTC.

V and J are TRBV10-3 and TRBJ1-3, with D tentatively TRBD1 (5 bases). This CDR3 comprises 14 residues. CDR1 is ENHRY, CDR2 SYGVKD, per germline. With 6 bases removed from V and 0 bases from J, the gap between germline ends came to 9 bases. The CDR3 sequence: CAISPGNSGNTIYF. DNA for the CDR3: TGTGCCATCAGCCCAGGGAACTCTGGAAACACCATATATTTT.

Only one count was recorded for this clone. This chain links TRBV6-1 with TRBJ2-3; 10 positions agree with TRBD1. CDR3 length: 15 residues. Germline-derived CDR1 and CDR2 are MNHNS and SASEGT. The V gene end was trimmed by 3 bases and the J gene end by 4 bases; junction bases not matched to a gene: 4. CDR3 protein: CASSDPTGGADTQYF. The CDR3 nucleotides read TGTGCCAGCAGTGACCCGACAGGGGGCGCAGATACGCAGTATTTT.

This chain joins TRBV9 and TRBJ1-1; tentative D call: TRBD1 (5 bases). The V and J ends lost 3 bases and 4 bases respectively, with 10 bases between them. Germline CDR1 and CDR2: SGDLS and YYNGEE. This CDR3 is built from 13 residues. CDR3 DNA sequence: TGTGCCAGCAGCGATGGGGGGAGCACTGAAGCTTTCTTT. As protein: CASSDGGSTEAFF.

V and J are TRBV19 and TRBJ1-2; the D gene is possibly TRBD1 (6 bases). Germline V gives CDR1 LNHDA, CDR2 SQIVND (reference sequence). Trimming stripped 9 bases from V and 2 bases from J, with 10 bases between. The CDR3 is made up of 12 amino acids. CDR3 coding DNA: TGTGCCAGCGTTACAGGGAACTATGGCTACACCTTC. It is translated as CASVTGNYGYTF.

The chain couples TRBV6-1 to TRBJ2-7, with 12 positions matching TRBD2. The germline gives CDR1 MNHNS, CDR2 SASEGT. J was trimmed by 3 bases and V by 10 bases; bases with no gene match: 7. This CDR3 has 14 residues. The CDR3 protein is CAIGTSGGLYEQYF. DNA for the CDR3: TGTGCCATCGGTACTAGCGGGGGGCTCTACGAGCAGTACTTC.

The gene calls are TRBV29-1 and TRBJ1-2; 11 nucleotides line up with TRBD1. The CDR3 runs 13 residues. Germline values: CDR1 SQVTM, CDR2 ANQGSEA. With 5 bases clipped from V and 5 bases from J, the junction kept 4 bases outside the gene matches. In DNA, the CDR3 is TGCAGCGTTTGGGACAGGGGGTATTATGGCTACACCTTC. Its protein product is CSVWDRGYYGYTF. The variable domain in full, completed from reference TRBV29-1 and TRBJ1-2, reads SAVISQKPSRDICQRGTSLTIQCQVDSQVTMMFWYRQQPGQSLTLIATANQGSEATYESGFVIDKFPISRPNLTFSTLTVSNMSPEDSSIYLCSVWDRGYYGYTFGSGTRLTVV.

The chain joins TRBV7-2 to TRBJ2-7; 12 positions match TRBD2. Germline V lookup: CDR1 SGHTA, CDR2 FQGNSA. The J segment lost 2 bases and the V segment lost 1 base, leaving 6 bases of the junction unmatched. CDR3 length: 17 residues. The CDR3, as DNA: TGTGCCAGCAGCTTAGGGTCCCCTAGCGGGGGGGCCTACGAGCAGTACTTC. Residues: CASSLGSPSGGAYEQYF.

This sequence joins TRBV9 and TRBJ1-1, with D possibly matching TRBD1 (5 bases). CDR1 and CDR2 from the germline V gene are SGDLS and YYNGEE. The ends were cut back, 0 bases at V and 4 bases at J, with 13 bases in the middle. CDR3 length: 15 amino acids. Here the CDR3 DNA reads TGTGCCAGCAGCGTAGGGGGGGGAAGCACCACTGAAGCTTTCTTT. Its protein product is CASSVGGGSTTEAFF.

This clone has just one count. The chain links TRBV19 to TRBJ1-5; TRBD1 is a possible D gene (6 bases). The CDR3 has 14 amino acids. Deletions cut 5 bases from V and 6 bases from J, with 14 bases between. From germline, CDR1 is LNHDA and CDR2 SQIVND (reference sequence). The CDR3 is CASSSQGSGQPQHF. The CDR3 coding sequence is TGTGCCAGTAGTTCACAGGGAAGCGGTCAGCCCCAGCATTTT.

This chain uses TRBV5-1 with TRBJ2-2; a possible D gene is TRBD2 (7 bases). The CDR3 is 17 residues long. Between the trimmed V and J ends, which lost 1 base and 2 bases, there was a span of 15 bases. The germline CDR1 and CDR2 sequences are SGHRS and YFSETQ. CDR3 nucleotides: TGCGCCAGCAGCTTGCTAGCGCGGGGGACAAACACCGGGGAGCTGTTTTTT. Translated, it gives CASSLLARGTNTGELFF.

The V gene is TRBV4-1, the J gene TRBJ1-1; TRBD1 might be the D (5 bases). Germline V CDR1 and CDR2: MGHRA, YSYEKL. V shed 2 bases and J shed 3 bases, with 10 bases lying between them. The CDR3 is made up of 14 amino acids. CDR3 sequence reads: CASSQRRGDTEAFF. CDR3 DNA: TGCGCCAGCAGCCAACGGAGGGGAGACACTGAAGCTTTCTTT.

V gene TRBV6-5 combines with J gene TRBJ1-3; the match to TRBD1 covers 11 bases. The ends lost 4 bases at V and 4 bases at J; junction bases unmatched: 3. The CDR3 length is 15 residues. The germline CDR1 and CDR2 sequences are MNHEY and SVGAGI. CDR3 sequence reads: CASSWTGGAGNTIYF. The CDR3 DNA reads as TGTGCCAGCAGTTGGACAGGGGGCGCGGGAAACACCATATATTTT.

This sequence joins TRBV18 and TRBJ2-5; D gene unclear. CDR3 length equals 12 residues. CDR1 and CDR2 (germline): KGHSH, LQKENI. Trimming cost V 2 bases and J 4 bases, with 5 bases left between them. CDR3 nucleotides: TGTGCCAGCTCACCAATGGCAGAGACCCAGTACTTC. Its protein is CASSPMAETQYF.

V usage is TRBV5-8 and J usage is TRBJ1-6; D remains unclear. The CDR3 spans 14 residues. V was cut by 0 bases and J by 4 bases, with 5 bases left in between. Germline V gives CDR1 SGHTS, CDR2 YDEGEE. CDR3 nucleotide sequence: TGTGCCAGCAGCTTGGTATTTTATAATTCACCCCTCCACTTT. Its protein is CASSLVFYNSPLHF.

The table lists this clone with a count of one. The V gene is TRBV30, the J gene TRBJ1-3; 8 bases are shared with TRBD1. With V trimmed by 2 bases and J by 8 bases, 5 bases remained unmatched. The CDR3 sequence is 13 residues long. The germline gives CDR1 GTSNPN, CDR2 SVGIG (reference sequence). CDR3 sequence reads: CAWSQGAQYTIYF. CDR3 nucleotide sequence: TGTGCCTGGAGTCAGGGGGCTCAATACACCATATATTTT.